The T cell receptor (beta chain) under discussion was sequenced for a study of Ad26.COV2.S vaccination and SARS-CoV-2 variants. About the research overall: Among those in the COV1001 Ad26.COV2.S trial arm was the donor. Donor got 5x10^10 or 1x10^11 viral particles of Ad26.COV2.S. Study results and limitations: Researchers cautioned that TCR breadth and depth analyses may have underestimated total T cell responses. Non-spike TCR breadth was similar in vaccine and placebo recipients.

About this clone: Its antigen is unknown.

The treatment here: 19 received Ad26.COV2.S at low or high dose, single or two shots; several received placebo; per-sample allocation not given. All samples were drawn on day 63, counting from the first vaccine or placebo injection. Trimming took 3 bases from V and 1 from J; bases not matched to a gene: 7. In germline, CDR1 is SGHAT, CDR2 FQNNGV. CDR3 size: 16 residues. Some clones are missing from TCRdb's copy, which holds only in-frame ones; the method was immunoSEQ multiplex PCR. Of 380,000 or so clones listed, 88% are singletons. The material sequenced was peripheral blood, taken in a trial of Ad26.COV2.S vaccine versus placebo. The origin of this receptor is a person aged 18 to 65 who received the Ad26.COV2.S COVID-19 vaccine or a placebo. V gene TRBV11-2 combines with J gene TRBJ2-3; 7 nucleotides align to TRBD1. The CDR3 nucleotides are TGTGCCAGCAGCTTTCCGACAGGGCGGGGCACAGATACGCAGTATTTT. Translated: CASSFPTGRGTDTQYF.